This TCR beta chain was found in a study of T cell responses to AZD1222 COVID-19 vaccine. Profiled with immunoSEQ multiplex PCR; TCRdb holds only in-frame clones, not every one. This sample yields 200,000 to 250,000 clones, of which about 94% are seen a single time; over 1.5% belongs to the top ten. Study-wide results and limits: With two AZD1222 doses given, Spike-specific TCR breadth and depth both rose. The number of AZD1222 recipients seropositive at baseline was only six.

This clone was counted once. Antigen unknown. Germline CDR1 SGHTA, CDR2 FQGTGA. The CDR3 has 13 residues. The ends were cut back, 2 bases at V and 6 bases at J, with 9 bases in the middle. This chain joins TRBV7-3 and TRBJ2-3; D gene uncertain. The sequence came from an adult who received the MenACWY meningococcal vaccine as a control. The sequenced sample was peripheral blood, obtained 28 days after the second dose of the MenACWY control vaccine. The CDR3 coding sequence is TGTGCCAGCAGCTTATACAGCTGGGATACGCAGTATTTT. Translated: CASSLYSWDTQYF. Full variable domain (outside the CDR3, taken from reference TRBV7-3 and TRBJ2-3): GAGVSQTPSNKVTEKGKYVELRCDPISGHTALYWYRQSLGQGPEFLIYFQGTGAADDSGLPNDRFFAVRPEGSVSTLKIQRTERGDSAVYLCASSLYSWDTQYFGPGTRLTVL.